Shown below are 10 T cell receptor beta chains from a single sample sequenced in a study of blood T cell repertoires in COVID-19. Using immunoSEQ multiplex PCR, the repertoire was profiled, and TCRdb retains in-frame clones only, with some absent. The profile shows under 500,000 clones, more than 80% of them singletons. Sequenced input: PBMCs or T cells enriched from blood (not recorded which). The receptor set was obtained from a man aged 25 to 40 who had recovered from COVID-19.

This chain links TRBV27 with TRBJ2-1; 7 nucleotides align to TRBD2. Unmatched junction bases numbered 8, after V lost 3 bases and J lost 6 bases. Germline-derived CDR1 and CDR2 are MNHEY and SMNVEV (reference sequence). The CDR3 contains 15 residues. The CDR3 loop is CASSFRGWEGNEQFF. In DNA, the CDR3 is TGTGCCAGCAGTTTCCGGGGATGGGAGGGCAATGAGCAGTTCTTC.

The V and J genes are TRBV30 and TRBJ1-4, with TRBD1 as a possible D gene (6 bases). Looked up from germline, CDR1 is GTSNPN and CDR2 is SVGIG (reference sequence). V was clipped by 4 bases and J by 12 bases, with 18 bases between them. The CDR3 is 13 amino acids. The CDR3 coding sequence is TGTGCCTGGAACCGGGACACCCGCTATGAACTGTTTTTT. Its translation is CAWNRDTRYELFF. The whole variable domain, filled in from reference TRBV30 and TRBJ1-4, reads SQTIHQWPATLVQPVGSPLSLECTVEGTSNPNLYWYRQAAGRGLQLLFYSVGIGQISSEVPQNLSASRPQDRQFILSSKKLLLSDSGFYLCAWNRDTRYELFFGSGTQLSVL.

The V call is TRBV18, the J call TRBJ1-4; 7 bases align to TRBD1. This CDR3 spans 13 amino acids. The germline V gene encodes CDR1 KGHSH and CDR2 LQKENI. The V segment lost 4 bases and the J segment 7 bases; nucleotides outside the gene matches: 3. This CDR3 reads CASSRDSAEKLFF. The CDR3, as DNA: TGTGCCAGCTCACGGGACAGTGCTGAAAAACTGTTTTTT.

The chain is built from TRBV28 and TRBJ2-2, with 10 bases matching TRBD2. The junction had 7 bases not matched to a gene; V was cut back by 3 bases and J by 3 bases. CDR1 and CDR2 (germline): MDHEN, SYDVKM. The CDR3 has 17 residues. The CDR3 bases are TGTGCCAGCAGTTTCCTAGCGGGAGCGGTGTACACCGGGGAGCTGTTTTTT. Translation gives CASSFLAGAVYTGELFF.

The V and J genes are TRBV10-3 and TRBJ1-1; D gene ambiguous. The CDR3 has 14 residues. Trimming stripped 2 bases from V and 2 bases from J, with 9 bases between. From germline, CDR1 is ENHRY and CDR2 SYGVKD. The CDR3 region is CAISEVSVNTEAFF. Here the CDR3 DNA reads TGTGCCATCAGTGAGGTCTCGGTTAACACTGAAGCTTTCTTT.

The CDR3 sequence is CASSPGTGGGNQPQHF. The CDR3 region has the DNA TGTGCCAGCAGCCCAGGGACAGGGGGAGGGAATCAGCCCCAGCATTTT. The V and J genes are TRBV7-6 and TRBJ1-5; 11 nucleotides align to TRBD1. The CDR3 is 16 amino acids. With 5 bases clipped from V and 4 bases from J, the junction kept 7 bases outside the gene matches. Per the germline V gene, CDR1 is SGHVS and CDR2 is FNYEAQ.

The chain is built from TRBV24-1 and TRBJ1-6; the D is unclear. Trimming left V 3 bases short and J 7 bases short, with 6 bases between. The CDR3 runs to 13 residues. CDR1 is KGHDR and CDR2 is SFDVKD in the germline V gene. The CDR3 sequence is CATSDHQNSPLHF. The CDR3 DNA reads TGTGCCACCAGTGATCATCAAAATTCACCCCTCCACTTT.

The J gene is TRBJ2-2, the V gene TRBV18, with TRBD1 matching over 9 bases. Germline lookup yields CDR1 KGHSH and CDR2 LQKENI. The CDR3 sequence is 15 residues long. After removal of 4 bases from V and 1 base from J, the junction contained 1 base not matched to a gene. Here the CDR3 reads CASSLDRGNTGELFF. CDR3 sequence (DNA): TGTGCCAGCTCACTGGACAGGGGGAACACCGGGGAGCTGTTTTTT.

The chain combines TRBV6-1 with TRBJ1-4, with TRBD1 matching over 7 bases. Germline CDR1 and CDR2: MNHNS and SASEGT. V shed 2 bases and J 8 bases; nucleotides not matched to a gene: 5. CDR3 size: 14 residues. DNA of the CDR3: TGTGCCAGCAGTGAACAGGGGGGCCTAGAAAAACTGTTTTTT. Translated, it gives CASSEQGGLEKLFF.

The gene calls are TRBV18 and TRBJ1-3; possibly TRBD1 for D (5 bases). Germline V CDR1 and CDR2: KGHSH, LQKENI. The CDR3 is 14 amino acids. The V gene lost 4 bases and the J gene lost 2 bases, with 9 bases spanning the gap. Here the CDR3 reads CASSLAGAGNTIYF. In nucleotides, the CDR3 is TGTGCCAGCTCACTTGCGGGGGCTGGAAACACCATATATTTT.